This T cell receptor beta chain was captured in a study of beta chain features in type 1 diabetes. Broader study findings: Among patients with Type 1 diabetes, TCRB CDR3s were moderately but significantly shorter in every one of the four CD4+ subsets. The study left unresolved whether HLA type influences TCRB rearrangement. Equally in patients and controls, shorter templates might have been favored by PCR.

This clone was seen a few times. Its specificity is not known. Reverse transcription of all isolated RNA meant that expressed TCRB transcripts were sequenced. The data were produced by immunoSEQ multiplex PCR, yet TCRdb's version contains in-frame clones alone and is incomplete. This sample carries approximately 170,000 clones, 7.8% of them seen once, and the ten largest clones take around 0.94%. The CDR3 runs to 13 residues. Germline lookup yields CDR1 MNHNY and CDR2 SVGAGI (reference sequence). Trimming at V came to 6 bases and at J to 3 bases, leaving 4 bases not matched to a gene. This sequence was found in a woman aged 40 to 50 with type 1 diabetes. The specimen was central memory CD4+ T cells from blood. The chain combines TRBV6-6 with TRBJ1-1; 7 nucleotides align to TRBD1. CDR3 in amino acids: CASSRRGDTEAFF. In DNA, the CDR3 is TGTGCCAGCAGCCGCAGGGGGGACACTGAAGCTTTCTTT.